This T cell receptor (beta chain) was documented in a study of siplizumab effects on memory and regulatory T cells. Clones were read by immunoSEQ multiplex PCR, and TCRdb kept only the in-frame ones, dropping some. The sample gives tens of thousands of clones, 90% to 95% of which show up once; around 0.33% is in the top ten. Regarding the study as a whole: Left unconfirmed was the suppressive function of proliferating Tregs from siplizumab cultures. The alloresponse seemed to draw substantially on naive T cells, which appeared more diverse than memory cells. Of the proliferating CD4+ or CD8+ clones, roughly 80-97% lacked a naive or memory phenotype that could be assigned.

Comments on this clone: Its antigen is as yet unknown.

The germline V gene encodes CDR1 SGDLS and CDR2 YYNGEE. V was cut by 0 bases and J by 1 base, with 7 bases left in between. The CDR3 is 14 residues long. V is TRBV9 and J is TRBJ1-1; D remains ambiguous. This clonotype was obtained from a human donor in good health. The sample comprised non-Treg CD4+ T cells sorted from blood. The CDR3 nucleotides are TGTGCCAGCAGCGTAGGACCGGGGAACACTGAAGCTTTCTTT. Protein product: CASSVGPGNTEAFF.